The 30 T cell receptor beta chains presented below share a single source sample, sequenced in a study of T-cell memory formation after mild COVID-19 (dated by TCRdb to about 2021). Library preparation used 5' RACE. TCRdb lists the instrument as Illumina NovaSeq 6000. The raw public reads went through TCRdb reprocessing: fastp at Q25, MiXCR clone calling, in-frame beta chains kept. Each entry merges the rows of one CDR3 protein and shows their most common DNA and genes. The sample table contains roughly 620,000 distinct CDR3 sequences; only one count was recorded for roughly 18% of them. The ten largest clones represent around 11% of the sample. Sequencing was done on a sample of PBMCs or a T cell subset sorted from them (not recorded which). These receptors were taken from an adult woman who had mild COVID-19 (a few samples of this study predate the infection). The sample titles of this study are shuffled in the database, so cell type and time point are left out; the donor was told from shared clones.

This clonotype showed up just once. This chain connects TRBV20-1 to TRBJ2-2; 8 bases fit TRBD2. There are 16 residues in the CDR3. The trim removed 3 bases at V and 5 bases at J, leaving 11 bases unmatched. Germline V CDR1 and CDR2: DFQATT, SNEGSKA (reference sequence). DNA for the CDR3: TGCAGTGCTAGGGCCCGGGGGGGGCCGGGAACCGGGGAGCTGTTTTTT. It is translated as CSARARGGPGTGELFF.

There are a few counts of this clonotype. Written as DNA, the CDR3 is TGTGCCAGCAGCGGCATCTTTCAACCCGGGGGTCGTCAGTACTTC. Protein sequence: CASSGIFQPGGRQYF. The chain uses TRBV28 and TRBJ2-5; tentatively, D is TRBD2 (6 bases). Trimming stripped 6 bases from V and 11 bases from J, with 25 bases between. Germline loops: CDR1 MDHEN, CDR2 SYDVKM. There are 15 residues in the CDR3. The full variable domain, rest sourced from reference TRBV28 and TRBJ2-5, is DVKVTQSSRYLVKRTGEKVFLECVQDMDHENMFWYRQDPGLGLRLIYFSYDVKMKEKGDIPEGYSVSREKKERFSLILESASTNQTSMYLCASSGIFQPGGRQYFGPGTRLLVL.

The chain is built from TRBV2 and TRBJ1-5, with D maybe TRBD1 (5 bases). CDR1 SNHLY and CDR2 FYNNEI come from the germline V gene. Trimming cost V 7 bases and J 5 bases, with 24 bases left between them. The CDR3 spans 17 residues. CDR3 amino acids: CASKNRVGAGLYQPQHF. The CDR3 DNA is TGTGCCAGCAAAAACCGAGTAGGGGCAGGGTTGTATCAGCCCCAGCATTTT. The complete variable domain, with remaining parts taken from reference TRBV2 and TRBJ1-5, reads EPEVTQTPSHQVTQMGQEVILRCVPISNHLYFYWYRQILGQKVEFLVSFYNNEISEKSEIFDDQFSVERPDGSNFTLKIRSTKLEDSAMYFCASKNRVGAGLYQPQHFGDGTRLSIL.

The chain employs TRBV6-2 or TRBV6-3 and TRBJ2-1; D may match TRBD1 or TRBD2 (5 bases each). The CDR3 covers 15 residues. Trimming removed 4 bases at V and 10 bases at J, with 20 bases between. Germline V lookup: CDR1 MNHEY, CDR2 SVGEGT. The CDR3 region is CASSSLYGTLGEQFF. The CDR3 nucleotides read TGTGCCAGCAGTTCCCTTTATGGGACCCTAGGAGAGCAGTTCTTC.

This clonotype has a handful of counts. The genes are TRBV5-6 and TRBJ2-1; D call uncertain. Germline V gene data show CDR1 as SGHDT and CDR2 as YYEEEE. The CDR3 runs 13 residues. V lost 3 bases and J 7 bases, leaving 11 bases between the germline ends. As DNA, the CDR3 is TGTGCCAGCAGCTCAGGTTTGAGTAATGAGCAGTTCTTC. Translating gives CASSSGLSNEQFF.

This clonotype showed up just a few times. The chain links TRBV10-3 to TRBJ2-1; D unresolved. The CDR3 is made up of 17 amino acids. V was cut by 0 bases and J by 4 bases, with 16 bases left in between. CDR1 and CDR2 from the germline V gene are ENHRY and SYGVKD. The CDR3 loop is CAISESPRRAAYNEQFF. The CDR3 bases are TGTGCCATCAGTGAGTCCCCCCGTAGGGCCGCTTACAATGAGCAGTTCTTC.

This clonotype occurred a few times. The CDR3 DNA reads TGTGCCAGCAGTTTATCGCAGGGGGCTGGAGGTATAGCCGGGGAGCTGTTTTTT. Its protein product is CASSLSQGAGGIAGELFF. The V call is TRBV27, the J call TRBJ2-2; TRBD1 matches at 8 bases. In germline, CDR1 is MNHEY, CDR2 SMNVEV (reference sequence). This CDR3 has 18 residues. V was pared by 0 bases and J by 6 bases, with 12 bases of the junction left unmatched.

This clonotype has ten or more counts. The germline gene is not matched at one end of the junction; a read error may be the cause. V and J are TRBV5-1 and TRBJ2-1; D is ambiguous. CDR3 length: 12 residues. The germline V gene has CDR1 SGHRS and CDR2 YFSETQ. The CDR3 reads CASSSDYNEQFF. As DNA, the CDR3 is TGTGCCAGCAGCTCCGATTACAATGAGCAGTTCTTC.

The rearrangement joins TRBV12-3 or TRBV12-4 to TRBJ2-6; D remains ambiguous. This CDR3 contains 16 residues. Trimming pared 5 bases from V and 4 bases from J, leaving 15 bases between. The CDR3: CASSATGARGANVLTF. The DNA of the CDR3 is TGTGCCAGCAGTGCGACGGGCGCTAGGGGGGCCAACGTCCTGACTTTC.

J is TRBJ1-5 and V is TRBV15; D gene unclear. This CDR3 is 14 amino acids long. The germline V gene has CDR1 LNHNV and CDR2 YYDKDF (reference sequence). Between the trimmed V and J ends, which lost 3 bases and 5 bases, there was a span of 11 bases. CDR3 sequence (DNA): TGTGCCACCAGCAGTCTCACACGTTATCAGCCCCAGCATTTT. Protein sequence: CATSSLTRYQPQHF.

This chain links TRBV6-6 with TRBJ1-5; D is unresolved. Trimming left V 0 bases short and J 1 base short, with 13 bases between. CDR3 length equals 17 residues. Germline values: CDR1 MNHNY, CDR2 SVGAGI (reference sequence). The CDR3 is CASSYSSYPSSNQPQHF. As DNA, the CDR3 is TGTGCCAGCAGTTACTCGAGCTATCCAAGCAGCAATCAGCCCCAGCATTTT.

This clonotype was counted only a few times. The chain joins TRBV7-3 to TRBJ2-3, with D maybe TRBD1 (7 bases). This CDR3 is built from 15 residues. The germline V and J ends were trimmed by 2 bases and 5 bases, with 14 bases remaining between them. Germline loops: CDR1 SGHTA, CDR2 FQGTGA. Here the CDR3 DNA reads TGTGCCAGCAGCTTATCAGGGGGGTACGAAGATACGCAGTATTTT. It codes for CASSLSGGYEDTQYF.

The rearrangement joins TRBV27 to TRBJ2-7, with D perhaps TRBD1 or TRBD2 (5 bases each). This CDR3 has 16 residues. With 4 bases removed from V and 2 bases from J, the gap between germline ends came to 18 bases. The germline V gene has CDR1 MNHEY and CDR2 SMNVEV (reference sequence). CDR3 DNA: TGTGCCAGCAGTTCGTCGGGGACCCTCTTTACCTACGAGCAGTACTTC. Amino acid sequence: CASSSSGTLFTYEQYF.

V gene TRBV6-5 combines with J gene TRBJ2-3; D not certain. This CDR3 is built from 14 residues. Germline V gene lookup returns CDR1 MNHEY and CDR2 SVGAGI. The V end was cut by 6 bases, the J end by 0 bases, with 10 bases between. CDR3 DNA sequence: TGTGCCAGCAGGAACTCGATTAGCACAGATACGCAGTATTTT. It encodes CASRNSISTDTQYF.

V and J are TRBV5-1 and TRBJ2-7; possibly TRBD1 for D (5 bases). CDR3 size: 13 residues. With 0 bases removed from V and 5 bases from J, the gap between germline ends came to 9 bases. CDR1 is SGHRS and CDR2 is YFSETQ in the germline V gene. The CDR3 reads CASSLARANEQYF. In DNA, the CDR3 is TGCGCCAGCAGCTTGGCCAGGGCGAACGAGCAGTACTTC.

CDR3: CASSFGERGQETQYF. The CDR3 DNA is TGTGCCAGCAGCTTTGGGGAGCGTGGGCAAGAGACCCAGTACTTC. V usage is TRBV7-9 and J usage is TRBJ2-5, with D perhaps matching TRBD2 (5 bases). Germline CDR1 reads SEHNR; CDR2 reads FQNEAQ (reference sequence). Between the trimmed V and J ends, which lost 3 bases and 2 bases, there was a span of 13 bases. The CDR3 sequence is 15 residues long.

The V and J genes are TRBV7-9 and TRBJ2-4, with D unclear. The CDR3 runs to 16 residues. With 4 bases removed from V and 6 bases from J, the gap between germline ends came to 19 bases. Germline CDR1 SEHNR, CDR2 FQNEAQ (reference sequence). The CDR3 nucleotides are TGTGCCAGCAGCTCACCTCAACCTGTTCTGGGAAACATTCAGTACTTC. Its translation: CASSSPQPVLGNIQYF.

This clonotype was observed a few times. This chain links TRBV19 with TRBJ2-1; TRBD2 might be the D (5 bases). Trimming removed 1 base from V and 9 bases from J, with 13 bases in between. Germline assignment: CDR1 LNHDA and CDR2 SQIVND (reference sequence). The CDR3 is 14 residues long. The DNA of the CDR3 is TGTGCCAGTAGTATAGTTGCGGGCGGACTTGAGCAGTTCTTC. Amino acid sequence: CASSIVAGGLEQFF.

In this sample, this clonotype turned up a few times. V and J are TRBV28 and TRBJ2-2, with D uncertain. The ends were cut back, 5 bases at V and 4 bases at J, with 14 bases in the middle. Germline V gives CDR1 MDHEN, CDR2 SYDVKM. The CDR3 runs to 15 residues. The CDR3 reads CASSPPPSRTGELFF. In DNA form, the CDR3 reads TGTGCCAGCAGTCCCCCCCCTAGTCGCACCGGGGAGCTGTTTTTT.

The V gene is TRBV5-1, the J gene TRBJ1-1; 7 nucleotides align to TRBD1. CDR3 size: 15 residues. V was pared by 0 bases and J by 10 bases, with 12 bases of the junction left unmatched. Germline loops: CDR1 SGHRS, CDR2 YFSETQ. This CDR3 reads CASSLVEGAGGRAFF. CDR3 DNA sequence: TGCGCCAGCAGCTTGGTGGAGGGCGCAGGGGGTCGAGCTTTCTTT.

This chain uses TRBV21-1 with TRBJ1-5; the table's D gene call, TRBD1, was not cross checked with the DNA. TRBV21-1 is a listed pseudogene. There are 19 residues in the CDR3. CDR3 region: CASFCGTAGDRKFNQPQHF. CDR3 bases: TGTGCCAGTTTCTGTGGGACGGCCGGGGACAGGAAATTCAATCAGCCCCAGCATTTT.

CDR3 nucleotide sequence: TGTGCCAGCAGCTTAGAAACAGGGCGGCAAGCTTTCTTT. This codes for CASSLETGRQAFF. This chain uses TRBV11-3 with TRBJ1-1; maybe TRBD1 (6 bases). CDR1 is SGHNT and CDR2 is YENEEA in the germline V gene. V was clipped by 0 bases and J by 9 bases, with 11 bases between them. The CDR3 has 13 amino acids.

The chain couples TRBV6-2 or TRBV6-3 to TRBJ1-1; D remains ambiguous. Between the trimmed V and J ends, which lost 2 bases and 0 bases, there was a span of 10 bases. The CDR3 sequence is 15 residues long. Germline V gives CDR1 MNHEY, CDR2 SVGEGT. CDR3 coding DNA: TGTGCCAGCAGTTACGTTGGCGACCTGAACACTGAAGCTTTCTTT. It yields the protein CASSYVGDLNTEAFF.

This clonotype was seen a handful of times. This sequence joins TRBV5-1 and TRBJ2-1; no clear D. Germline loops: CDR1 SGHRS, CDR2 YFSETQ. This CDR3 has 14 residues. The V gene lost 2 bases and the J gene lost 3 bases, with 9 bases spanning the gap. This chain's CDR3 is CASSFVGNYNEQFF. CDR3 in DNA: TGCGCCAGCAGCTTCGTTGGTAACTACAATGAGCAGTTCTTC.

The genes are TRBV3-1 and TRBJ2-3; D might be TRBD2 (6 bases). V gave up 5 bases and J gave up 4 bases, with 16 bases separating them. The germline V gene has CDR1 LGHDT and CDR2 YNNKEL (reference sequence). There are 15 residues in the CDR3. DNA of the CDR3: TGTGCCAGCAGCTTTGGAGGGCTTTCCGCAGATACGCAGTATTTT. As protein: CASSFGGLSADTQYF.

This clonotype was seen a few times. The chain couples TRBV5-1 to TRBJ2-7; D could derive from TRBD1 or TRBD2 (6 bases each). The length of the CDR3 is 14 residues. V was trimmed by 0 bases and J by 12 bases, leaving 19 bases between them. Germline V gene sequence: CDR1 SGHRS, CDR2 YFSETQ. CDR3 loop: CASSLEVETGGRYF. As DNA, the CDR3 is TGCGCCAGCAGCTTGGAGGTCGAGACAGGAGGGCGGTACTTC.

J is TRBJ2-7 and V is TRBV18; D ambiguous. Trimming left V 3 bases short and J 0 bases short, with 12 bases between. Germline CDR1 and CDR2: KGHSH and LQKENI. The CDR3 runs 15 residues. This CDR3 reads CASSPSVGTSYEQYF. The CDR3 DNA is TGTGCCAGCTCACCTTCAGTAGGTACCTCCTACGAGCAGTACTTC.

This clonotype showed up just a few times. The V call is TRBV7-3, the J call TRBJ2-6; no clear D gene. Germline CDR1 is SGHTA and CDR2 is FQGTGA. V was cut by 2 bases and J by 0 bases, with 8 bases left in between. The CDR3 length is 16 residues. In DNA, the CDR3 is TGTGCCAGCAGCTTATCGCGGCTCTCTGGGGCCAACGTCCTGACTTTC. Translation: CASSLSRLSGANVLTF.

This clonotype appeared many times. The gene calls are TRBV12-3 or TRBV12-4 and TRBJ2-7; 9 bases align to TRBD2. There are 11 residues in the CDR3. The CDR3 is CASGSNYEQYF. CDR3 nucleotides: TGTGCTAGCGGGAGTAATTACGAGCAGTACTTC.

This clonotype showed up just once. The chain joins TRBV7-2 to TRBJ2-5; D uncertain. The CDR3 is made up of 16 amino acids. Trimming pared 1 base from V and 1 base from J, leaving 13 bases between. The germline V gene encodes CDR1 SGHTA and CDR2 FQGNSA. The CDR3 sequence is CASSLVVSSTQETQYF. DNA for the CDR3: TGTGCCAGCAGCTTAGTTGTCAGCAGCACCCAAGAGACCCAGTACTTC.